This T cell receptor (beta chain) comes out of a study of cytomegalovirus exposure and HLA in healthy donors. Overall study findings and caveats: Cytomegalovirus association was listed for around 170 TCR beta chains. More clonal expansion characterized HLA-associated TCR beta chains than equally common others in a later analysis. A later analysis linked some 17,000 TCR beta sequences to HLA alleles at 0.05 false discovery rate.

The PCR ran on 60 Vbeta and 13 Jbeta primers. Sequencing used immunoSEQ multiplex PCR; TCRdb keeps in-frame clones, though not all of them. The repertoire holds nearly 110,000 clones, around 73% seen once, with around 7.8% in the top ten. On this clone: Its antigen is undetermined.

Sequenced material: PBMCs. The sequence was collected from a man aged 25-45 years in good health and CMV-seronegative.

CDR3 sequence: CASSVGVGDTDTQYF. The CDR3 nucleotides are TGTGCCAGCAGCGTAGGAGTAGGGGACACAGATACGCAGTATTTT. J is TRBJ2-3 and V is TRBV9, with D possibly matching TRBD1 (5 bases). V was pared by 0 bases and J by 2 bases, with 10 bases between. The CDR3 consists of 15 residues. CDR1 and CDR2 (germline): SGDLS, YYNGEE.